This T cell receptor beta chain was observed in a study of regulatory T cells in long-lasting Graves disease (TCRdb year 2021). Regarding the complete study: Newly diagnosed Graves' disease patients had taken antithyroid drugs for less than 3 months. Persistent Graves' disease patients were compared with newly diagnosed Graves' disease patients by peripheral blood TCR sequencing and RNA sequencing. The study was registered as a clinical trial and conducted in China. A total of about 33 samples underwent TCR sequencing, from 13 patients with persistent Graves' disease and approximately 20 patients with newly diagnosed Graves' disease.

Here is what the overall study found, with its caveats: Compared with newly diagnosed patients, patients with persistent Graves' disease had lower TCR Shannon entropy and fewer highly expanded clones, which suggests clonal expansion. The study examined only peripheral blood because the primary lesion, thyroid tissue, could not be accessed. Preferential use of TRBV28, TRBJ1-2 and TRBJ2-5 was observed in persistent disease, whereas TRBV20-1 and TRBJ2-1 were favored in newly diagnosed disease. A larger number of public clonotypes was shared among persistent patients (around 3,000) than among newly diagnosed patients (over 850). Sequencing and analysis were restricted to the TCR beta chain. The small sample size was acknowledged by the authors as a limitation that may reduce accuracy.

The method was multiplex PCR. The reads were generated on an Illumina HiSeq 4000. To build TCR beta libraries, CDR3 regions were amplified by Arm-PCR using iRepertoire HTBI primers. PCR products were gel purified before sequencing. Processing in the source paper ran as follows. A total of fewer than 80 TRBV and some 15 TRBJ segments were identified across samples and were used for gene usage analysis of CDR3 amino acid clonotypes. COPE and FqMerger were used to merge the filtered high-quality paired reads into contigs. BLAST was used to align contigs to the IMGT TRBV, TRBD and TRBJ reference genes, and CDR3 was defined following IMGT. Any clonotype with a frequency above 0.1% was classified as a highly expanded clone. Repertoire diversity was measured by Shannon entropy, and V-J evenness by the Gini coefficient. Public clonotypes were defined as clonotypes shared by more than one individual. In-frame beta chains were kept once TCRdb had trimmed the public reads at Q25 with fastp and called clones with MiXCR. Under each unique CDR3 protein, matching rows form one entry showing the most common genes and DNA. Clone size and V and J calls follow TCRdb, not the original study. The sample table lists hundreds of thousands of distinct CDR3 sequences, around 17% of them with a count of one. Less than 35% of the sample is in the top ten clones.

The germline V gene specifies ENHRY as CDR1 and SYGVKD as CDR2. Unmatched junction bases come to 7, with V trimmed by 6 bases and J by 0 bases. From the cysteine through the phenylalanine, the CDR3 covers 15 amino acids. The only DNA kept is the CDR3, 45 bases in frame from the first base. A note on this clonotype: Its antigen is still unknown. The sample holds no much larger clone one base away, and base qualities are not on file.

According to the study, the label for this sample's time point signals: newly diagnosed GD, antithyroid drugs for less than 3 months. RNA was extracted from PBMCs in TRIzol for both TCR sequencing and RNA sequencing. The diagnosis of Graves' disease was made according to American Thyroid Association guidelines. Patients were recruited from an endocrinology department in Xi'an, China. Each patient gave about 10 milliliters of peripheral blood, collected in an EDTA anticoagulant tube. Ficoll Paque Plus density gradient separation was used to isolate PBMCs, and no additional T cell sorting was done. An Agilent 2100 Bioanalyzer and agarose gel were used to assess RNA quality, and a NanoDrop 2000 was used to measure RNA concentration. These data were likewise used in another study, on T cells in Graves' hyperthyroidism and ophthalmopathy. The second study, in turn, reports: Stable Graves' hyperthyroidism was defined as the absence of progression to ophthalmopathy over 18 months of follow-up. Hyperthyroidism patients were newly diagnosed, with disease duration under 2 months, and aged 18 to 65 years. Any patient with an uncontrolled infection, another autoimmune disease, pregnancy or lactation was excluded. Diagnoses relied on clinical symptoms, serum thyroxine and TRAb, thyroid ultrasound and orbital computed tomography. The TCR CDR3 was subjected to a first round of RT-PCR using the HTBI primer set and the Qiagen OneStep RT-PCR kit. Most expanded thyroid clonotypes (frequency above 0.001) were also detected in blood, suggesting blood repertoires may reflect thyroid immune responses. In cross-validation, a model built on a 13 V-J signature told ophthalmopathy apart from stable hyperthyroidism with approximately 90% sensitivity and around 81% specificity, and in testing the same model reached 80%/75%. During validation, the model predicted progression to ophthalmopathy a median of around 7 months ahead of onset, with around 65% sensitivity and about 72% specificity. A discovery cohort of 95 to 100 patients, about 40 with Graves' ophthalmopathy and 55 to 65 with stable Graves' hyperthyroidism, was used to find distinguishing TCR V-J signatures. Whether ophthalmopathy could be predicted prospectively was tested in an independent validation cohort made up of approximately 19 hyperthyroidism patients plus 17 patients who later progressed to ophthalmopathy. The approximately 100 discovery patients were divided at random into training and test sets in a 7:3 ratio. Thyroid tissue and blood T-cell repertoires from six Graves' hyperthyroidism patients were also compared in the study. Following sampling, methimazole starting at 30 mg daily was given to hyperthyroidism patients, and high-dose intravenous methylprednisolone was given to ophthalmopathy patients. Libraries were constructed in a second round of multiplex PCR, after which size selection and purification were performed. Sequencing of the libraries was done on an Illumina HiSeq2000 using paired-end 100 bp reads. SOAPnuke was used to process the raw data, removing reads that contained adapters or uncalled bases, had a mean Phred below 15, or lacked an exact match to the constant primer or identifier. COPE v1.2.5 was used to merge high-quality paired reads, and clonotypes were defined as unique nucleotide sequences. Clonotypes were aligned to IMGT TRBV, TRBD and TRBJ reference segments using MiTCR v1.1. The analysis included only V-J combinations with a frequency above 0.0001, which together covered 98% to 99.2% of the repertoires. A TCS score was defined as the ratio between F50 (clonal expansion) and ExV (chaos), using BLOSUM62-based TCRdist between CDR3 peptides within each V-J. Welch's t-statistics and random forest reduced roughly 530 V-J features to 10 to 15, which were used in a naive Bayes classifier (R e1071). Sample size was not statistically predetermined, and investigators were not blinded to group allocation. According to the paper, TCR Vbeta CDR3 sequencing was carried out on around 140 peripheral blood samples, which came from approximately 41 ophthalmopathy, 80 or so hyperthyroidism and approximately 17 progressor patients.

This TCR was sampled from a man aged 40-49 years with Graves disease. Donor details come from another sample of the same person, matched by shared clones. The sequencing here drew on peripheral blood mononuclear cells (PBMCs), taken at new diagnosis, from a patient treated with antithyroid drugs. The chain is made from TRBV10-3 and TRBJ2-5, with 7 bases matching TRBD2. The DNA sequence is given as TGTGCCATCAGGGCTAGCGGAGGGTACCAAGAGACCCAGTACTTC. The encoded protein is CAIRASGGYQETQYF.